The 22 T cell receptor beta chains below come from one sample, sequenced in a study of T cell responses to AZD1222 COVID-19 vaccine. Profiled with immunoSEQ multiplex PCR; TCRdb holds only in-frame clones, not every one. The sample shows about 160,000 clones, about 92% of them seen only once. Sample: peripheral blood, taken on day 0 of MenACWY control vaccination. The receptor set was obtained from an adult in good health.

V is TRBV9 and J is TRBJ1-1, with a tentative D call TRBD1 (5 bases). Germline loops: CDR1 SGDLS, CDR2 YYNGEE. Deletions cut 5 bases from V and 0 bases from J, with 11 bases between. This CDR3 region has 14 residues. CDR3 amino acids: CASSEGLLNTEAFF. The CDR3 DNA sequence: TGTGCCAGCAGTGAGGGGTTGCTGAACACTGAAGCTTTCTTT.

The chain uses TRBV5-4 and TRBJ2-3; 11 positions match TRBD2. After removal of 6 bases from V and 5 bases from J, the junction contained 11 bases not matched to a gene. This CDR3 has 16 amino acids. Per the germline V gene, CDR1 is SGHNT and CDR2 is YYREEE (reference sequence). CDR3 DNA: TGTGCCAGCACCACCGGGGGGACTAGCGGCCAAGATACGCAGTATTTT. Translating gives CASTTGGTSGQDTQYF.

This clone was seen more than once but under ten times. The chain recombines TRBV10-3 with TRBJ2-3; D is undetermined. Looked up from germline, CDR1 is ENHRY and CDR2 is SYGVKD. This CDR3 region has 14 residues. V lost 4 bases to trimming and J lost 2 bases, with 10 bases between them. The CDR3 spells CAISVGGNTDTQYF. CDR3 DNA sequence: TGTGCCATCAGTGTTGGCGGAAACACAGATACGCAGTATTTT.

The chain links TRBV3-1 (or the pseudogene TRBV3-2) to TRBJ2-3; 14 bases are shared with TRBD2. Germline assignment: CDR1 LGHDT and CDR2 YNNKEL (reference sequence). This CDR3 has 16 amino acids. V was clipped by 4 bases and J by 5 bases; unmatched bases: 5. CDR3 bases: TGTGCCAGCAGCCCGGGACTAGCGGGAGCAAAAGATACGCAGTATTTT. Translation gives CASSPGLAGAKDTQYF.

This clone was found once. This rearrangement joins TRBV7-2 to TRBJ1-1; 7 bases are shared with TRBD1. This CDR3 spans 15 amino acids. Germline CDR1 reads SGHTA; CDR2 reads FQGNSA. The V and J ends lost 2 bases and 3 bases, in that order; junction bases with no gene match: 6. CDR3 in amino acids: CASSLRTGGDTEAFF. CDR3 nucleotides: TGTGCCAGCAGCTTAAGGACAGGTGGGGACACTGAAGCTTTCTTT.

The chain uses TRBV6-5 and TRBJ1-5; no definite D call. Germline V gene lookup returns CDR1 MNHEY and CDR2 SVGAGI. This CDR3 has 14 amino acids. V was cut by 5 bases and J by 2 bases, with 10 bases left in between. The CDR3 DNA reads TGTGCCAGCAGTAAGAGGGAAGGCAATCAGCCCCAGCATTTT. Its protein is CASSKREGNQPQHF.

The V call is TRBV19, the J call TRBJ1-5; 9 bases fit TRBD1. Trimming at V came to 4 bases and at J to 2 bases, leaving 9 bases not matched to a gene. CDR3 length equals 17 residues. CDR1 and CDR2 (germline): LNHDA, SQIVND (reference sequence). The CDR3 DNA is TGTGCCAGTAGTACCGGGACAGGGTTTGGTGGCAATCAGCCCCAGCATTTT. Amino acids: CASSTGTGFGGNQPQHF. Complete variable domain (other parts from reference TRBV19 and TRBJ1-5): DGGITQSPKYLFRKEGQNVTLSCEQNLNHDAMYWYRQDPGQGLRLIYYSQIVNDFQKGDIAEGYSVSREKKESFPLTVTSAQKNPTAFYLCASSTGTGFGGNQPQHFGDGTRLSIL.

V and J are TRBV27 and TRBJ2-3; D not certain. This CDR3 has 13 residues. Germline CDR1 reads MNHEY; CDR2 reads SMNVEV (reference sequence). Trimming cost V 5 bases and J 4 bases, with 10 bases left between them. In nucleotides, the CDR3 is TGTGCCAGCAGTCCCCGTCTGGCAGATACGCAGTATTTT. Amino acids: CASSPRLADTQYF.

The count of this clone is one. The V call is TRBV7-9, the J call TRBJ2-7; the match to TRBD1 covers 7 bases. Germline-derived CDR1 and CDR2 are SEHNR and FQNEAQ (reference sequence). The V gene end was trimmed by 5 bases and the J gene end by 4 bases; junction bases not matched to a gene: 2. CDR3 length equals 12 residues. The CDR3 region has the DNA TGTGCCAGCAGCCCGACAGGGTACGAGCAGTACTTC. Protein sequence: CASSPTGYEQYF. The full variable domain, rest sourced from reference TRBV7-9 and TRBJ2-7, is DTGVSQNPRHKITKRGQNVTFRCDPISEHNRLYWYRQTLGQGPEFLTYFQNEAQLEKSRLLSDRFSAERPKGSFSTLEIQRTEQGDSAMYLCASSPTGYEQYFGPGTRLTVT.

The rearrangement uses TRBV19 and TRBJ2-7, with 9 bases lining up with TRBD1. Germline trimming cut 7 bases from V and 7 bases from J; bases unmatched to any gene: 14. Germline V gene data show CDR1 as LNHDA and CDR2 as SQIVND (reference sequence). CDR3 length equals 15 residues. Here the CDR3 DNA reads TGTGCCAGTAATACGCCAGGGACAGGGTTTCGGGAGCAGTACTTC. It encodes CASNTPGTGFREQYF.

The gene calls are TRBV12-5 and TRBJ1-2, with D perhaps matching TRBD1 (6 bases). Germline V gene lookup returns CDR1 LGHNT and CDR2 FRNRAP. Trimming cost V 1 base and J 5 bases, with 11 bases left between them. The CDR3 loop spans 14 amino acids. The CDR3 nucleotides read TGTGCTAGTGGTTTGGACTTGGACAGATATGGCTACACCTTC. It translates to CASGLDLDRYGYTF.

V and J are TRBV7-9 and TRBJ2-1, with 8 bases identical to TRBD2. Trimming at V came to 6 bases and at J to 5 bases, leaving 6 bases not matched to a gene. Per germline, CDR1 SEHNR and CDR2 FQNEAQ (reference sequence). The CDR3 is made up of 14 amino acids. CDR3 nucleotides: TGTGCCAGCAGGAGGACTAGCAGTAACAATGAGCAGTTCTTC. Its translation: CASRRTSSNNEQFF. The variable domain in full, completed from reference TRBV7-9 and TRBJ2-1, reads DTGVSQNPRHKITKRGQNVTFRCDPISEHNRLYWYRQTLGQGPEFLTYFQNEAQLEKSRLLSDRFSAERPKGSFSTLEIQRTEQGDSAMYLCASRRTSSNNEQFFGPGTRLTVL.

A few counts support this clone. A junction boundary mismatches the germline segment, possibly from a read error. The V gene is TRBV7-9, the J gene TRBJ2-2, with 14 bases that match TRBD2. Germline-derived CDR1 and CDR2 are SEHNR and FQNEAQ (reference sequence). This CDR3 is 17 amino acids long. In DNA form, the CDR3 reads TGTGCCGGCAGGGGGACTAGCGGGAGTACGAACACCGGGGAGCTGTTTTTT. Encoded protein: CAGRGTSGSTNTGELFF.

The CDR3 loop is CASSSMGAGELFF. For the CDR3, the DNA is TGTGCCAGCAGCTCTATGGGGGCCGGGGAGCTGTTTTTT. This chain joins TRBV7-9 and TRBJ2-2, with D perhaps matching TRBD1 or TRBD2 (5 bases each). This CDR3 is 13 amino acids long. V was shortened by 4 bases and J by 6 bases, with 9 bases between the two germline ends. Germline V lookup: CDR1 SEHNR, CDR2 FQNEAQ (reference sequence).

This clone occurred once. This sequence joins TRBV19 and TRBJ2-1, with TRBD2 matching over 10 bases. In germline, CDR1 is LNHDA, CDR2 SQIVND (reference sequence). Trimming at V came to 5 bases and at J to 9 bases, leaving 7 bases not matched to a gene. The CDR3 sequence is 14 residues long. CDR3 amino acids: CASSHQREGFEQFF. The DNA for the CDR3 is TGTGCCAGTAGTCACCAGCGGGAGGGCTTTGAGCAGTTCTTC.

The DNA of the CDR3 is TGTGCCAGTAGCCTAGTAGGTTACATTCAGTACTTC. Its protein product is CASSLVGYIQYF. V is TRBV19 and J is TRBJ2-4, with unresolved D. Germline CDR1 reads LNHDA; CDR2 reads SQIVND (reference sequence). The V and J ends lost 6 bases and 8 bases respectively, with 11 bases between them. The CDR3 extends over 12 amino acids.

The rearrangement joins TRBV6-2 or TRBV6-3 to TRBJ1-5, with a weak D call TRBD1 (5 bases). V lost 6 bases, J lost 3 bases, and 9 bases lay in between. This CDR3 is 13 amino acids long. CDR1 and CDR2 from the germline V gene are MNHEY and SVGEGT. CDR3 sequence: CASSLGVNQPQHF. The CDR3 coding sequence is TGTGCCAGCAGCCTAGGGGTCAATCAGCCCCAGCATTTT.

This clone appeared once. This chain connects TRBV7-9 to TRBJ2-7, with a tentative D call TRBD2 (6 bases). The CDR3 covers 16 residues. Germline V gene sequence: CDR1 SEHNR, CDR2 FQNEAQ (reference sequence). V lost 1 base to trimming and J lost 5 bases, with 18 bases between them. CDR3 DNA sequence: TGTGCCAGCAGCTTAGTCGCGGGGCAAGCCTGGGACGAGCAGTACTTC. Translation gives CASSLVAGQAWDEQYF.

This sequence joins TRBV6-1 and TRBJ1-5, with no clear D. Germline CDR1 reads MNHNS; CDR2 reads SASEGT. V lost 3 bases to trimming and J lost 1 base, with 10 bases between them. This CDR3 contains 15 residues. The CDR3 sequence is CASSDRWGSNQPQHF. The CDR3 region has the DNA TGTGCCAGCAGTGATCGGTGGGGAAGCAATCAGCCCCAGCATTTT.

This chain uses TRBV15 with TRBJ1-1; no firm D call. Germline V gene sequence: CDR1 LNHNV, CDR2 YYDKDF (reference sequence). CDR3 length: 11 residues. The V and J ends lost 1 base and 6 bases respectively, with 3 bases between them. CDR3 nucleotide sequence: TGTGCCACCAGCAGAGCGGCTGAAGCTTTCTTT. Translation gives CATSRAAEAFF.

The J gene is TRBJ2-7, the V gene TRBV6-5, with D tentatively TRBD2 (6 bases). Trimming pared 3 bases from V and 3 bases from J, leaving 12 bases between. Germline CDR1 and CDR2: MNHEY and SVGAGI. This CDR3 is 14 amino acids long. The CDR3 reads CASSYRQGGYEQYF. CDR3 sequence (DNA): TGTGCCAGCAGTTATAGGCAGGGAGGCTACGAGCAGTACTTC.

V usage is TRBV6-5 and J usage is TRBJ2-7; weak D call: TRBD1 (6 bases). V gave up 6 bases and J gave up 1 base, with 13 bases separating them. This CDR3 comprises 14 residues. The germline V gene encodes CDR1 MNHEY and CDR2 SVGAGI. The CDR3 bases are TGTGCCAGCAGGAACGGACAGTGGTCCTACGAGCAGTACTTC. Its translation: CASRNGQWSYEQYF.